The text below deals with one TCR beta chain. The protocol was immunoSEQ multiplex PCR, while the TCRdb copy is restricted to in-frame clones and leaves out a portion. The repertoire holds 150,000 to 200,000 clones, with approximately 80% as singletons. This sample was taken from a study of cytomegalovirus exposure and HLA in healthy donors. This CDR3 is built from 16 residues. Germline CDR1 and CDR2: MNHEY and SMNVEV (reference sequence). V lost 3 bases and J 2 bases, leaving 14 bases between the germline ends. The rearrangement joins TRBV27 to TRBJ2-1; tentatively, D is TRBD2 (5 bases). Sequences were obtained from PBMCs. The TCR sequence derives from a man between 18 and 35 years old in good health and CMV-seropositive. The CDR3 reads CASSFLGRSPYNEQFF. In DNA, the CDR3 is TGTGCCAGCAGTTTCTTAGGGAGAAGTCCCTACAATGAGCAGTTCTTC.